This entry lists 28 T cell receptor beta chains sequenced from one sample in a study of blood T cell repertoires in COVID-19. Sequenced by immunoSEQ multiplex PCR; TCRdb stores in-frame clones only, minus some. The sample has around 400,000 clones; 80% to 90% are singletons. The sequenced material came from peripheral blood. These receptors all stem from a woman aged 30 to 39 with COVID-19, enrolled during active disease.

The V call is TRBV3-1 (or the pseudogene TRBV3-2), the J call TRBJ2-2; 15 nucleotides align to TRBD2. Germline V gene sequence: CDR1 LGHDT, CDR2 YNNKEL (reference sequence). Trimming cost V 7 bases and J 0 bases; bases outside gene matches: 6. The CDR3 is 18 amino acids. Here the CDR3 DNA reads TGTGCCAGCACGGGGACTAGCGGGAGGCCCCCGAACACCGGGGAGCTGTTTTTT. As protein: CASTGTSGRPPNTGELFF.

J is TRBJ1-4 and V is TRBV9; D possibly corresponds to TRBD1 (5 bases). The germline V and J ends were trimmed by 0 bases and 7 bases, with 13 bases remaining between them. CDR3 size: 15 residues. Germline assignment: CDR1 SGDLS and CDR2 YYNGEE. CDR3 loop: CASSVVGGATEKLFF. CDR3 coding DNA: TGTGCCAGCAGCGTAGTAGGAGGGGCCACTGAAAAACTGTTTTTT.

The chain employs TRBV5-6 and TRBJ1-4; D might be TRBD1 (5 bases). CDR1 and CDR2 (germline): SGHDT, YYEEEE. This CDR3 comprises 13 residues. Trimming left V 3 bases short and J 3 bases short, with 6 bases between. CDR3 residues: CASSSRANEKLFF. For the CDR3, the DNA is TGTGCCAGCAGCTCCAGGGCTAATGAAAAACTGTTTTTT.

This chain links TRBV19 with TRBJ2-1; 8 bases line up with TRBD2. Germline V gene data show CDR1 as LNHDA and CDR2 as SQIVND (reference sequence). CDR3 length equals 15 residues. V was pared by 5 bases and J by 4 bases, with 7 bases of the junction left unmatched. The CDR3 loop reads CASSFTGGAYNEQFF. The CDR3 DNA is TGTGCCAGTAGTTTCACGGGAGGGGCATACAATGAGCAGTTCTTC.

The rearrangement links TRBV5-1 to TRBJ1-3; D perhaps matches TRBD1 (6 bases). The germline V gene has CDR1 SGHRS and CDR2 YFSETQ. V lost 1 base, J lost 2 bases, and 13 bases lay in between. The CDR3 spans 16 residues. CDR3: CASSLKGVEAGNTIYF. The CDR3, as DNA: TGCGCCAGCAGCTTGAAGGGGGTAGAGGCTGGAAACACCATATATTTT. The variable domain in full, with the rest retrieved from reference TRBV5-1 and TRBJ1-3, is KAGVTQTPRYLIKTRGQQVTLSCSPISGHRSVSWYQQTPGQGLQFLFEYFSETQRNKGNFPGRFSGRQFSNSRSEMNVSTLELGDSALYLCASSLKGVEAGNTIYFGEGSWLTVV.

The chain is built from TRBV5-6 and TRBJ1-6; 11 bases match TRBD1. Trimming removed 0 bases from V and 10 bases from J; junction bases left unmatched: 6. Germline CDR1 and CDR2: SGHDT and YYEEEE. This CDR3 spans 16 amino acids. This chain's CDR3 is CASSLGTGGAYSPLHF. For the CDR3, the DNA is TGTGCCAGCAGCTTGGGGACAGGGGGCGCTTACTCACCCCTCCACTTT.

The V and J genes are TRBV6-2 or TRBV6-3 and TRBJ1-6, with unresolved D. The V gene's germline CDR1 is MNHEY and CDR2 SVGEGT. V shed 2 bases and J shed 10 bases, with 12 bases lying between them. The CDR3 length is 14 residues. The CDR3 region has the DNA TGTGCCAGCAGTTACGGCCAACCGGGGTCACCCCTCCACTTT. Its translation: CASSYGQPGSPLHF.

The chain joins TRBV24-1 to TRBJ2-1; 12 bases are shared with TRBD2. The trim removed 3 bases at V and 8 bases at J, leaving 7 bases unmatched. Germline V CDR1 and CDR2: KGHDR, SFDVKD. The CDR3 consists of 16 residues. The CDR3 spells CATSDTASGRADEQFF. CDR3 coding DNA: TGTGCCACCAGTGATACAGCTAGCGGGAGGGCCGATGAGCAGTTCTTC.

The genes are TRBV5-6 and TRBJ1-5; 8 nucleotides match TRBD1. V shed 2 bases and J 7 bases; nucleotides not matched to a gene: 5. This CDR3 has 14 amino acids. Germline values: CDR1 SGHDT, CDR2 YYEEEE. The CDR3 sequence: CASSFGTGLQPQHF. The CDR3, as DNA: TGTGCCAGCAGCTTCGGGACAGGTTTGCAGCCCCAGCATTTT.

The rearrangement uses TRBV5-1 and TRBJ2-7, with 11 bases aligning to TRBD2. The germline V gene has CDR1 SGHRS and CDR2 YFSETQ. CDR3 length equals 15 residues. Germline trimming cut 5 bases from V and 4 bases from J; bases unmatched to any gene: 8. The CDR3 DNA reads TGCGCCAGCAGTTTTACTAGCGGGAGATGGTACGAGCAGTACTTC. Translation gives CASSFTSGRWYEQYF. Complete variable domain (other parts from reference TRBV5-1 and TRBJ2-7): KAGVTQTPRYLIKTRGQQVTLSCSPISGHRSVSWYQQTPGQGLQFLFEYFSETQRNKGNFPGRFSGRQFSNSRSEMNVSTLELGDSALYLCASSFTSGRWYEQYFGPGTRLTVT.

The J gene is TRBJ1-5, the V gene TRBV6-6, with TRBD1 identical over 8 bases. CDR1 MNHNY and CDR2 SVGAGI come from the germline V gene (reference sequence). V was clipped by 7 bases and J by 1 base; unmatched bases: 6. CDR3 size: 15 residues. Here the CDR3 reads CASTRTGQSNQPQHF. As DNA, the CDR3 is TGTGCCAGCACCCGGACAGGGCAAAGCAATCAGCCCCAGCATTTT.

The rearrangement joins TRBV28 to TRBJ2-3; no clear D. The CDR3 has 12 amino acids. V was cut by 6 bases and J by 3 bases, with 7 bases left in between. Germline V CDR1 and CDR2: MDHEN, SYDVKM. CDR3 protein: CASRLSTDTQYF. As DNA, the CDR3 is TGTGCCAGCAGACTCTCTACAGATACGCAGTATTTT.

The rearrangement links TRBV19 to TRBJ2-5, with D possibly TRBD2 on 6 matching bases. V was pared by 7 bases and J by 9 bases, with 15 bases between. The germline gives CDR1 LNHDA, CDR2 SQIVND (reference sequence). CDR3 length: 12 amino acids. The CDR3: CASKSGGGAQYF. CDR3 DNA: TGTGCCAGTAAGTCAGGCGGCGGGGCCCAGTACTTC.

The chain employs TRBV15 and TRBJ2-2, with 10 bases matching TRBD1. The CDR3 runs 19 residues. Germline loops: CDR1 LNHNV, CDR2 YYDKDF (reference sequence). The V gene end was trimmed by 5 bases and the J gene end by 3 bases; junction bases not matched to a gene: 15. The CDR3 bases are TGTGCCACCAGCCCCCCGCGAGTGGACAGGGGGTTTTACACCGGGGAGCTGTTTTTT. It yields the protein CATSPPRVDRGFYTGELFF.

This chain links TRBV7-6 with TRBJ2-1, with a tentative D call TRBD1 (5 bases). Germline-derived CDR1 and CDR2 are SGHVS and FNYEAQ. CDR3 length equals 15 residues. Deletions cut 2 bases from V and 6 bases from J, with 14 bases between. The CDR3 sequence is CASSLILGPRNEQFF. The CDR3 region has the DNA TGTGCCAGCAGCTTAATATTGGGGCCGCGCAATGAGCAGTTCTTC.

Points on this clone: This specimen includes other DNA sequences encoding the same CDR3. The chain employs TRBV18 and TRBJ1-4; D remains unclear. Germline values: CDR1 KGHSH, CDR2 LQKENI. V gave up 2 bases and J gave up 0 bases, with 4 bases separating them. This CDR3 is built from 14 residues. The CDR3: CASSPGATNEKLFF. Written as DNA, the CDR3 is TGTGCCAGCTCACCAGGAGCAACTAATGAAAAACTGTTTTTT.

The J gene is TRBJ1-5, the V gene TRBV29-1; D possibly corresponds to TRBD1 (6 bases). Germline CDR1 is SQVTM and CDR2 is ANQGSEA. The CDR3 loop spans 14 amino acids. V was trimmed by 4 bases and J by 4 bases, leaving 14 bases between them. The CDR3 region is CSVGGGGGNQPQHF. Written as DNA, the CDR3 is TGCAGCGTTGGAGGAGGGGGGGGGAATCAGCCCCAGCATTTT.

The V call is TRBV27, the J call TRBJ2-5; 7 bases are shared with TRBD2. Germline V gene sequence: CDR1 MNHEY, CDR2 SMNVEV (reference sequence). CDR3 length: 16 amino acids. The V gene end was trimmed by 3 bases and the J gene end by 1 base; junction bases not matched to a gene: 8. The CDR3 sequence: CASSLYRAGVQETQYF. The DNA of the CDR3 is TGTGCCAGCAGTTTGTATCGGGCGGGGGTCCAAGAGACCCAGTACTTC.

The V call is TRBV25-1, the J call TRBJ2-7; D perhaps matches TRBD1 (6 bases). Trimming stripped 2 bases from V and 6 bases from J, with 11 bases between. Germline CDR1 reads MGHDK; CDR2 reads SYGVNS. The CDR3 extends over 13 amino acids. The CDR3 DNA is TGTGCCAGCAGTGAACTCCCCAGGGGCGAGCAGTACTTC. Protein sequence: CASSELPRGEQYF.

This clone occurred once. The CDR3 protein is CASSVTTRRQETQYF. DNA of the CDR3: TGTGCCAGCAGCGTGACGACTAGGCGGCAAGAGACCCAGTACTTC. The rearrangement joins TRBV9 to TRBJ2-5; weak D call: TRBD2 (6 bases). V lost 2 bases to trimming and J lost 2 bases, with 13 bases between them. There are 15 residues in the CDR3. Germline V gene data show CDR1 as SGDLS and CDR2 as YYNGEE.

This clone came up once. V and J are TRBV9 and TRBJ2-1, with TRBD2 identical over 11 bases. This CDR3 comprises 15 residues. The germline CDR1 and CDR2 sequences are SGDLS and YYNGEE. V lost 3 bases, J lost 9 bases, and 8 bases stayed unmatched. The DNA of the CDR3 is TGTGCCAGCAGCGCCGTAGCGGGAGGGCCTGGTGAGCAGTTCTTC. Translating it yields CASSAVAGGPGEQFF.

As for this clone: Other DNA sequences in the same sample also yield this CDR3. The CDR3 coding sequence is TGTGCCAGCAGTCGGGGACTAGCGGGAGGGCCCTCTGAGACCCAGTACTTC. It codes for CASSRGLAGGPSETQYF. This sequence joins TRBV6-2 or TRBV6-3 and TRBJ2-5; TRBD2 matches 16 bases. Germline CDR1 and CDR2: MNHEY and SVGEGT. The ends lost 5 bases at V and 5 bases at J; junction bases unmatched: 8. CDR3 length: 17 residues.

The chain joins TRBV5-1 to TRBJ2-3, with a possible D match to TRBD2 (6 bases). The V gene lost 4 bases and the J gene lost 2 bases, with 14 bases spanning the gap. Germline CDR1 is SGHRS and CDR2 is YFSETQ. This CDR3 region has 15 residues. In DNA, the CDR3 is TGCGCCAGCAGCCGAGGGGAGCGGGCCACAGATACGCAGTATTTT. It codes for CASSRGERATDTQYF.

The gene calls are TRBV7-8 and TRBJ2-1, with 12 bases fitting TRBD2. The CDR3 is made up of 19 amino acids. Germline CDR1 SGHVS, CDR2 FQNEAQ. V gave up 1 base and J gave up 0 bases; unmatched junction bases: 7. CDR3 protein: CASSLERLAGANSYNEQFF. The CDR3 DNA reads as TGTGCCAGCAGCTTAGAGCGACTAGCGGGAGCGAACTCCTACAATGAGCAGTTCTTC. Full variable domain (missing parts from reference TRBV7-8 and TRBJ2-1): GAGVSQSPRYKVAKRGQDVALRCDPISGHVSLFWYQQALGQGPEFLTYFQNEAQLDKSGLPSDRFFAERPEGSVSTLKIQRTQQEDSAVYLCASSLERLAGANSYNEQFFGPGTRLTVL.

The genes are TRBV2 and TRBJ1-6; D may be TRBD1 (5 bases). The CDR3 extends over 14 amino acids. V was shortened by 2 bases and J by 9 bases, with 11 bases between the two germline ends. CDR1 SNHLY and CDR2 FYNNEI come from the germline V gene. CDR3 sequence (DNA): TGTGCCAGCAGTGAACAGGGTTTGCGTTCACCCCTCCACTTT. It translates to CASSEQGLRSPLHF.

The rearrangement links TRBV6-1 to TRBJ1-5, with 7 bases that match TRBD1. The length of the CDR3 is 19 residues. The germline gives CDR1 MNHNS, CDR2 SASEGT. V was pared by 1 base and J by 0 bases, with 12 bases of the junction left unmatched. The CDR3 protein is CASSEGGTVSLYSNQPQHF. For the CDR3, the DNA is TGTGCCAGCAGTGAAGGGGGGACAGTGAGCCTTTATAGCAATCAGCCCCAGCATTTT.

This clone was seen a handful of times. J is TRBJ1-2 and V is TRBV6-5; tentatively, D is TRBD1 (6 bases). The length of the CDR3 is 12 residues. CDR1 and CDR2 from the germline V gene are MNHEY and SVGAGI. Trimming removed 9 bases from V and 6 bases from J, with 14 bases in between. CDR3 region: CARTGWGDGYTF. The DNA of the CDR3 is TGTGCCAGAACAGGGTGGGGAGATGGCTACACCTTC.

This clone appeared a few times. The rearrangement links TRBV5-1 to TRBJ1-4, with 7 positions matching TRBD1. The CDR3 extends over 14 amino acids. V shed 4 bases and J 5 bases; nucleotides not matched to a gene: 5. The V gene's germline CDR1 is SGHRS and CDR2 YFSETQ. CDR3 in DNA: TGCGCCAGCAGCACCGGACAGGTGAATGAAAAACTGTTTTTT. The encoded protein is CASSTGQVNEKLFF.